Presented here are 10 T cell receptor beta chains from one specimen sequenced in a study of blood T cell repertoires in COVID-19 (dated by TCRdb to about 2020). The library was obtained by the immunoSEQ multiplex PCR assay. TCRdb's version of the immuneACCESS table is confined to in-frame rearrangements and falls short of the full clone set. An unresolved V gene accounts for under half of the shortfall where checked; the remainder is of unknown origin. Recorded for this sample are approximately 120,000 clones; roughly 80% of them occurred a single time. Of the sample, approximately 25% is held by the ten largest clones. Sequenced material: peripheral blood. Source of these receptors: a human donor in a cohort sampled during active COVID-19.

A single count supports this clone. The chain recombines TRBV11-2 with TRBJ2-3; 13 positions agree with TRBD2. The CDR3 has 15 amino acids. With V trimmed by 5 bases and J by 10 bases, 9 bases remained unmatched. Per the germline V gene, CDR1 is SGHAT and CDR2 is FQNNGV. CDR3 region: CASSLGLAGSGAQYF. In DNA, the CDR3 is TGTGCCAGCAGCCTGGGACTAGCGGGGTCTGGGGCGCAGTATTTT.

The rearrangement uses TRBV7-3 and TRBJ2-3; 8 bases agree with TRBD2. The J segment lost 3 bases and the V segment lost 5 bases, leaving 10 bases of the junction unmatched. Germline CDR1 and CDR2: SGHTA and FQGTGA. The CDR3 has 16 amino acids. CDR3 sequence reads: CASSRTRREATDTQYF. The CDR3 region has the DNA TGTGCCAGCAGCCGTACTAGGCGGGAGGCGACAGATACGCAGTATTTT.

The chain employs TRBV19 and TRBJ2-2; 9 bases line up with TRBD1. Germline CDR1 is LNHDA and CDR2 is SQIVND (reference sequence). This CDR3 is 16 amino acids long. With 4 bases clipped from V and 3 bases from J, the junction kept 6 bases outside the gene matches. The DNA of the CDR3 is TGTGCCAGTAGTACTAACAGGGGGCGAGACACCGGGGAGCTGTTTTTT. Amino acids: CASSTNRGRDTGELFF.

The rearrangement joins TRBV2 to TRBJ2-3; possible D gene TRBD1, 5 bases. Germline loops: CDR1 SNHLY, CDR2 FYNNEI. The CDR3 is 15 amino acids. V was shortened by 5 bases and J by 2 bases, with 14 bases between the two germline ends. CDR3 loop: CASSPHRSFTDTQYF. The DNA for the CDR3 is TGTGCCAGCAGTCCCCACAGGAGTTTCACAGATACGCAGTATTTT.

The CDR3 region has the DNA TGTGCCAGCAGTGAATCAGGGGGCAATGAAAAACTGTTTTTT. Its translation is CASSESGGNEKLFF. V is TRBV6-1 and J is TRBJ1-4, with 8 bases fitting TRBD1. V gave up 2 bases and J gave up 5 bases; unmatched junction bases: 1. There are 14 residues in the CDR3. CDR1 and CDR2 (germline): MNHNS, SASEGT.

This clone was picked up many times. J is TRBJ1-1 and V is TRBV6-6, with D possibly being TRBD1 (5 bases). The length of the CDR3 is 11 residues. Germline CDR1 reads MNHNY; CDR2 reads SVGAGI (reference sequence). V was clipped by 7 bases and J by 5 bases, with 8 bases between them. The CDR3 protein is CASMGRTEAFF. The CDR3 DNA sequence: TGTGCCAGCATGGGGCGAACTGAAGCTTTCTTT.

The genes are TRBV18 and TRBJ2-7, with D possibly being TRBD1 (6 bases). Germline values: CDR1 KGHSH, CDR2 LQKENI. Trimming cost V 0 bases and J 0 bases, with 12 bases left between them. The CDR3 contains 16 residues. CDR3: CASSPPRQDISYEQYF. For the CDR3, the DNA is TGTGCCAGCTCACCACCACGACAGGATATCTCCTACGAGCAGTACTTC.

The rearrangement uses TRBV19 and TRBJ1-3; tentative D call: TRBD1 (5 bases). This CDR3 has 15 amino acids. Germline CDR1 reads LNHDA; CDR2 reads SQIVND (reference sequence). Trimming pared 3 bases from V and 4 bases from J, leaving 13 bases between. CDR3 loop: CASSIDGTRGNTIYF. Here the CDR3 DNA reads TGTGCCAGTAGTATCGACGGGACTAGGGGAAACACCATATATTTT.

The J gene is TRBJ2-2, the V gene TRBV6-6; weak D call: TRBD2 (6 bases). The germline gives CDR1 MNHNY, CDR2 SVGAGI (reference sequence). The ends were cut back, 0 bases at V and 9 bases at J, with 14 bases in the middle. The CDR3 has 15 amino acids. CDR3 DNA sequence: TGTGCCAGCAGTTACTCCTGGGGGGAAGGCCGGGAGCTGTTTTTT. Translating it yields CASSYSWGEGRELFF.

The V call is TRBV15, the J call TRBJ1-5, with D tentatively TRBD1 (5 bases). V dropped 0 bases and J dropped 8 bases, with 14 bases sitting between them. The V gene's germline CDR1 is LNHNV and CDR2 YYDKDF (reference sequence). CDR3 length equals 15 residues. The CDR3 DNA reads TGTGCCACCAGCAGAGATCGGGGGGGTGTGGAGCCCCAGCATTTT. Residues: CATSRDRGGVEPQHF.